One sample yielded the 30 T cell receptor beta chains listed below, sequenced in a study of technical replicates of blood from several donors. Libraries were prepared by immunoSEQ multiplex PCR; TCRdb keeps only in-frame clonotypes and omits some of them. The data hold 65,000 to 90,000 clones, with around 94% observed a single time. Source material: T cells isolated from PBMCs. These receptors came from a human donor in good health.

This clone was found once. V usage is TRBV27 and J usage is TRBJ2-5; D not resolved. Trimming removed 4 bases at V and 5 bases at J, with 2 bases between. Germline values: CDR1 MNHEY, CDR2 SMNVEV (reference sequence). CDR3 length equals 10 residues. CDR3 region: CASSSETQYF. Here the CDR3 DNA reads TGTGCCAGCAGTTCTGAGACCCAGTACTTC.

V gene TRBV27 combines with J gene TRBJ1-1; TRBD1 aligns across 8 bases. Germline CDR1 reads MNHEY; CDR2 reads SMNVEV (reference sequence). This CDR3 region has 13 residues. V was clipped by 2 bases and J by 12 bases; unmatched bases: 8. The CDR3: CASSLNQGAAPFF. The CDR3 bases are TGTGCCAGCAGTTTAAATCAGGGGGCAGCACCTTTCTTT.

This clone was seen once. V is TRBV15 and J is TRBJ2-1; D may be TRBD2 (6 bases). Germline lookup yields CDR1 LNHNV and CDR2 YYDKDF (reference sequence). CDR3 length equals 17 residues. The V gene lost 3 bases and the J gene lost 4 bases, with 19 bases spanning the gap. The CDR3 bases are TGTGCCACCAGCAGGGACGAGGGAACTAGCCGATACAATGAGCAGTTCTTC. It yields the protein CATSRDEGTSRYNEQFF.

This sequence joins TRBV2 and TRBJ2-4, with D tentatively TRBD1 (6 bases). CDR1 is SNHLY and CDR2 is FYNNEI in the germline V gene. Trimming took 6 bases from V and 9 from J, leaving 18 bases between them. The CDR3 consists of 14 residues. The CDR3 sequence is CASRERTESPIQYF. CDR3 sequence (DNA): TGTGCCAGCAGGGAGAGGACAGAGAGTCCCATTCAGTACTTC.

The genes are TRBV27 and TRBJ2-7, with 10 bases aligning to TRBD1. The V gene's germline CDR1 is MNHEY and CDR2 SMNVEV (reference sequence). CDR3 size: 15 residues. V gave up 6 bases and J gave up 0 bases; unmatched junction bases: 5. CDR3 sequence (DNA): TGTGCCAGCAGGTTGGGACAGGGGATCTCCTACGAGCAGTACTTC. The encoded protein is CASRLGQGISYEQYF.

This chain links TRBV6-1 with TRBJ1-1; possible D gene TRBD1, 5 bases. The germline CDR1 and CDR2 sequences are MNHNS and SASEGT. The V gene lost 0 bases and the J gene lost 5 bases, with 13 bases spanning the gap. The length of the CDR3 is 15 residues. The CDR3 region has the DNA TGTGCCAGCAGTGAAGCCCCCTCAGGGAGGACTGAAGCTTTCTTT. Amino acids: CASSEAPSGRTEAFF.

The V gene is TRBV5-1, the J gene TRBJ2-7; D is undetermined. V was shortened by 2 bases and J by 0 bases, with 9 bases between the two germline ends. CDR3 length: 14 residues. Germline V lookup: CDR1 SGHRS, CDR2 YFSETQ. CDR3: CASSFQDISYEQYF. Written as DNA, the CDR3 is TGCGCCAGCAGCTTCCAAGACATCTCCTACGAGCAGTACTTC. The full variable domain, in which reference TRBV5-1 and TRBJ2-7 provide the parts outside the CDR3, is KAGVTQTPRYLIKTRGQQVTLSCSPISGHRSVSWYQQTPGQGLQFLFEYFSETQRNKGNFPGRFSGRQFSNSRSEMNVSTLELGDSALYLCASSFQDISYEQYFGPGTRLTVT.

J is TRBJ2-5 and V is TRBV6-4; TRBD1 agrees at 9 bases. Trimming took 2 bases from V and 5 from J; bases not matched to a gene: 0. The CDR3 covers 13 residues. In germline, CDR1 is MRHNA, CDR2 SNTAGT. The CDR3 bases are TGTGCCAGCAGTGACGGGACAGGGGAGACCCAGTACTTC. It encodes CASSDGTGETQYF.

CDR3 bases: TGTGCCAGCAGTTTTGAAGCGGGAGTCTCCTACGAGCAGTACTTC. Its translation: CASSFEAGVSYEQYF. J is TRBJ2-7 and V is TRBV28, with TRBD2 matching 8 bases. The trim removed 3 bases at V and 0 bases at J, leaving 4 bases unmatched. The germline V gene has CDR1 MDHEN and CDR2 SYDVKM. The CDR3 is 15 residues long.

This chain connects TRBV6-5 to TRBJ2-1; TRBD2 might be the D (6 bases). V was shortened by 8 bases and J by 7 bases, with 15 bases between the two germline ends. The CDR3 sequence is 13 residues long. The V gene's germline CDR1 is MNHEY and CDR2 SVGAGI. The CDR3 nucleotides read TGTGCCAGCGGGACGGGAGATCTAAATGAGCAGTTCTTC. This gives the protein CASGTGDLNEQFF.

The chain combines TRBV5-4 with TRBJ1-4, with D maybe TRBD1 (6 bases). The CDR3 has 13 amino acids. V shed 2 bases and J shed 6 bases, with 8 bases lying between them. Germline CDR1 reads SGHNT; CDR2 reads YYREEE (reference sequence). CDR3 sequence (DNA): TGTGCCAGCAGCTTCTACAGGGATGAAAAACTGTTTTTT. Protein: CASSFYRDEKLFF. Full variable domain (remainder filled in from reference TRBV5-4 and TRBJ1-4): ETGVTQSPTHLIKTRGQQVTLRCSSQSGHNTVSWYQQALGQGPQFIFQYYREEENGRGNFPPRFSGLQFPNYSSELNVNALELDDSALYLCASSFYRDEKLFFGSGTQLSVL.

The sample holds one count of this clone. V usage is TRBV5-6 and J usage is TRBJ1-4; D gene ambiguous. V lost 4 bases and J lost 4, with 5 bases in between. The CDR3 consists of 12 residues. CDR1 and CDR2 from the germline V gene are SGHDT and YYEEEE. The CDR3 spells CASSDNNEKLFF. The CDR3 nucleotides read TGTGCCAGCAGCGACAATAATGAAAAACTGTTTTTT.

The V and J genes are TRBV5-1 and TRBJ2-7, with 9 nucleotides matching TRBD2. CDR1 and CDR2 (germline): SGHRS, YFSETQ. Unmatched junction bases numbered 4, after V lost 0 bases and J lost 0 bases. The length of the CDR3 is 16 residues. Here the CDR3 DNA reads TGCGCCAGCAGCTTGGAACTAGCGGGCTTCTCCTACGAGCAGTACTTC. This gives the protein CASSLELAGFSYEQYF.

This clone was recorded once. The genes are TRBV6-5 and TRBJ2-7, with a weak D call TRBD2 (6 bases). Trimming stripped 0 bases from V and 1 base from J, with 13 bases between. The CDR3 totals 16 residues. The germline gives CDR1 MNHEY, CDR2 SVGAGI. CDR3 sequence reads: CASSYSSGVTSYEQYF. CDR3 DNA sequence: TGTGCCAGCAGTTACTCGTCGGGGGTTACTTCCTACGAGCAGTACTTC.

This chain uses TRBV4-1 with TRBJ1-3; possible D gene TRBD1, 5 bases. The CDR3 totals 17 residues. V gave up 1 base and J gave up 4 bases, with 17 bases separating them. The germline V gene encodes CDR1 MGHRA and CDR2 YSYEKL. The CDR3 DNA is TGCGCCAGCAGCCAAGGAAGACAGAATAGCTTGGGAAACACCATATATTTT. It is translated as CASSQGRQNSLGNTIYF.

V gene TRBV19 combines with J gene TRBJ1-1; 9 bases are a match to TRBD1. V lost 3 bases and J lost 8; bases outside the gene matches: 4. The CDR3 extends over 13 amino acids. Per the germline V gene, CDR1 is LNHDA and CDR2 is SQIVND (reference sequence). The CDR3 protein is CASSMDRGGEAFF. CDR3 bases: TGTGCCAGTAGTATGGACAGGGGAGGCGAAGCTTTCTTT.

The V gene is TRBV2, the J gene TRBJ2-1, with 9 bases fitting TRBD1. The CDR3 runs to 17 residues. The germline CDR1 and CDR2 sequences are SNHLY and FYNNEI. Unmatched junction bases numbered 17, after V lost 7 bases and J lost 7 bases. The CDR3 reads CASTPEGVGTGTNEQFF. CDR3 DNA sequence: TGTGCCAGCACACCCGAAGGGGTTGGGACAGGGACAAATGAGCAGTTCTTC.

The gene calls are TRBV19 and TRBJ1-5, with no clear D. CDR1 is LNHDA and CDR2 is SQIVND in the germline V gene (reference sequence). The germline V and J ends were trimmed by 7 bases and 5 bases, with 9 bases remaining between them. The CDR3 is made up of 12 amino acids. The CDR3 DNA reads as TGTGCCAGTATGAACGGTTATCAGCCCCAGCATTTT. It specifies CASMNGYQPQHF. Using reference TRBV19 and TRBJ1-5 for the parts outside the CDR3, the full variable domain is DGGITQSPKYLFRKEGQNVTLSCEQNLNHDAMYWYRQDPGQGLRLIYYSQIVNDFQKGDIAEGYSVSREKKESFPLTVTSAQKNPTAFYLCASMNGYQPQHFGDGTRLSIL.

The gene calls are TRBV13 and TRBJ2-7; D is possibly TRBD1 (6 bases). This CDR3 contains 14 residues. Germline V gene lookup returns CDR1 PRHDT and CDR2 FYEKMQ (reference sequence). The V gene lost 2 bases and the J gene lost 3 bases, with 11 bases spanning the gap. CDR3 coding DNA: TGTGCCAGCAGCTTACAGGGGTCCCTCTACGAGCAGTACTTC. This gives the protein CASSLQGSLYEQYF.

The rearrangement uses TRBV10-3 and TRBJ2-5; D remains unclear. V was pared by 4 bases and J by 1 base, with 7 bases between. The CDR3 is made up of 13 amino acids. The V gene's germline CDR1 is ENHRY and CDR2 SYGVKD. The CDR3 DNA follows: TGTGCCATCAGTGGAGGCAGCCAAGAGACCCAGTACTTC. Residues: CAISGGSQETQYF.

This chain uses TRBV7-6 with TRBJ2-6, with D possibly being TRBD1 (6 bases). The CDR3 contains 17 residues. Between the trimmed V and J ends, which lost 2 bases and 1 base, there was a span of 12 bases. Germline CDR1 reads SGHVS; CDR2 reads FNYEAQ. The CDR3 loop is CASSLYRDTSGANVLTF. CDR3 coding DNA: TGTGCCAGCAGCTTATACAGGGACACTTCTGGGGCCAACGTCCTGACTTTC.

This rearrangement joins TRBV28 to TRBJ1-1, with 8 bases that match TRBD1. This CDR3 is built from 15 residues. The trim removed 2 bases at V and 4 bases at J, leaving 6 bases unmatched. The germline CDR1 and CDR2 sequences are MDHEN and SYDVKM. The CDR3 region is CASSLGDRTSTEAFF. The CDR3, as DNA: TGTGCCAGCAGTTTAGGGGACAGGACGAGCACTGAAGCTTTCTTT.

CDR3 coding DNA: TGTGCCAGCAGTCCATTAGCGGGAGTAGAGACCCAGTACTTC. Translated: CASSPLAGVETQYF. J is TRBJ2-5 and V is TRBV28, with 9 bases identical to TRBD2. V lost 5 bases, J lost 4 bases, and 5 bases stayed unmatched. The CDR3 sequence is 14 residues long. The germline V gene encodes CDR1 MDHEN and CDR2 SYDVKM.

The chain recombines TRBV27 with TRBJ1-1; a possible D gene is TRBD1 (6 bases). This CDR3 spans 15 amino acids. The V gene lost 0 bases and the J gene lost 1 base, with 9 bases spanning the gap. Germline V gene sequence: CDR1 MNHEY, CDR2 SMNVEV (reference sequence). The CDR3 DNA is TGTGCCAGCAGTTTATCGGGGGGGGCGAACACTGAAGCTTTCTTT. Protein product: CASSLSGGANTEAFF.

The chain has TRBV10-2 and TRBJ2-7, with 8 bases that match TRBD2. Germline V gene sequence: CDR1 WSHSY, CDR2 SAAADI. The CDR3 runs to 20 residues. Germline trimming cut 4 bases from V and 2 bases from J; bases unmatched to any gene: 22. The CDR3 sequence is CASSGNREDLGGRPPYEQYF. In DNA form, the CDR3 reads TGCGCCAGCAGTGGTAACCGGGAGGACCTTGGCGGGAGGCCCCCCTACGAGCAGTACTTC.

The chain recombines TRBV7-6 with TRBJ1-2; 9 bases fit TRBD1. CDR3 size: 14 residues. The germline gives CDR1 SGHVS, CDR2 FNYEAQ. The V segment lost 5 bases and the J segment 3 bases; nucleotides outside the gene matches: 4. CDR3 sequence (DNA): TGTGCCAGCAGCCCTACAGGGGGCGACTATGGCTACACCTTC. Amino acids: CASSPTGGDYGYTF.

The chain uses TRBV5-1 and TRBJ1-5; TRBD1 agrees at 11 bases. J was trimmed by 4 bases and V by 4 bases; bases with no gene match: 4. Germline loops: CDR1 SGHRS, CDR2 YFSETQ. The CDR3 spans 15 residues. The CDR3 here is CASSRTGGVNQPQHF. The CDR3 DNA follows: TGCGCCAGCAGCCGGACAGGGGGCGTTAATCAGCCCCAGCATTTT.

This clone is a singleton in its sample. The rearrangement uses TRBV27 and TRBJ1-5; tentative D call: TRBD1 (5 bases). This CDR3 has 15 residues. Trimming cost V 4 bases and J 2 bases, with 12 bases left between them. CDR1 is MNHEY and CDR2 is SMNVEV in the germline V gene (reference sequence). The CDR3 region has the DNA TGTGCCAGCAGTTCAGGGTTCCTTGGCAATCAGCCCCAGCATTTT. Translated, it gives CASSSGFLGNQPQHF.

This chain joins TRBV12-5 and TRBJ2-5, with 8 bases lining up with TRBD1. This CDR3 is built from 13 residues. The V and J ends lost 6 bases and 3 bases, in that order; junction bases with no gene match: 3. The germline CDR1 and CDR2 sequences are LGHNT and FRNRAP. CDR3 protein: CASGWGQEETQYF. In DNA, the CDR3 is TGTGCTAGTGGCTGGGGACAGGAAGAGACCCAGTACTTC.

The chain carries TRBV7-8 and TRBJ2-7; maybe TRBD2 (7 bases). With 5 bases removed from V and 3 bases from J, the gap between germline ends came to 14 bases. Germline V CDR1 and CDR2: SGHVS, FQNEAQ. This CDR3 has 14 amino acids. In DNA, the CDR3 is TGTGCCAGCAGCCCAACCGGGGGGCACTACGAGCAGTACTTC. It encodes CASSPTGGHYEQYF. The variable domain in full, with the rest retrieved from reference TRBV7-8 and TRBJ2-7, is GAGVSQSPRYKVAKRGQDVALRCDPISGHVSLFWYQQALGQGPEFLTYFQNEAQLDKSGLPSDRFFAERPEGSVSTLKIQRTQQEDSAVYLCASSPTGGHYEQYFGPGTRLTVT.